The next 31 T cell receptor beta chains were all read from a single sample in a study of cytomegalovirus exposure and HLA in healthy donors. The study ran its PCR with 60 Vbeta and 13 Jbeta primers. Repertoires were generated with immunoSEQ multiplex PCR, while TCRdb's copy carries only in-frame clones and drops some. The sample lists about 93,000 clones, roughly 75% seen once, with 7.3% in the top ten. The sequenced sample was PBMCs. All receptors derive from a man between 25 and 39 years old in good health and CMV-seronegative.

The chain links TRBV4-1 to TRBJ2-5, with a weak D call TRBD2 (6 bases). The V end was cut by 3 bases, the J end by 1 base, with 9 bases between. Germline-derived CDR1 and CDR2 are MGHRA and YSYEKL. This CDR3 has 14 residues. DNA for the CDR3: TGCGCCAGCAGCCAGGGAGGACCCCAAGAGACCCAGTACTTC. Protein sequence: CASSQGGPQETQYF.

The chain joins TRBV4-3 to TRBJ2-7; 9 bases match TRBD1. J was trimmed by 3 bases and V by 0 bases; bases with no gene match: 9. Germline V gives CDR1 LGHNA, CDR2 YSLEER. The length of the CDR3 is 17 residues. DNA of the CDR3: TGCGCCAGCAGCCAAGATGGGGACAGGGAACCCTACTACGAGCAGTACTTC. It translates to CASSQDGDREPYYEQYF.

This clone was observed a few times. The sample holds other DNA sequences that translate to the same CDR3. This rearrangement joins TRBV9 to TRBJ1-3, with 8 positions matching TRBD1. V was pared by 3 bases and J by 7 bases, with 3 bases of the junction left unmatched. The CDR3 totals 13 residues. Germline V lookup: CDR1 SGDLS, CDR2 YYNGEE. The CDR3 is CASSARTGNTIYF. The CDR3 coding sequence is TGTGCCAGCAGCGCAAGGACAGGGAACACCATATATTTT.

The table lists this clone with a count of one. The chain combines TRBV27 with TRBJ2-1, with 8 bases identical to TRBD1. This CDR3 is 15 amino acids long. V was clipped by 4 bases and J by 4 bases; unmatched bases: 6. Per germline, CDR1 MNHEY and CDR2 SMNVEV (reference sequence). Written as DNA, the CDR3 is TGTGCCAGCAGTTGGGGACAGGAAGGTTACAATGAGCAGTTCTTC. It translates to CASSWGQEGYNEQFF.

This clone was found a few times. Written as DNA, the CDR3 is TGTGCCAGCAGCACGGACAGGCGGCCTAATGAAAAACTGTTTTTT. Amino acid sequence: CASSTDRRPNEKLFF. The chain recombines TRBV7-2 with TRBJ1-4, with 7 nucleotides matching TRBD1. The trim removed 5 bases at V and 3 bases at J, leaving 6 bases unmatched. Germline V lookup: CDR1 SGHTA, CDR2 FQGNSA. The CDR3 totals 15 residues.

The chain uses TRBV5-1 and TRBJ1-1; possible D gene TRBD1, 6 bases. Between the trimmed V and J ends, which lost 0 bases and 4 bases, there was a span of 13 bases. The V gene's germline CDR1 is SGHRS and CDR2 YFSETQ. The CDR3 contains 15 residues. The CDR3 DNA is TGCGCCAGCAGCTTGGGTACAGGGATGGGCACTGAAGCTTTCTTT. Translating it yields CASSLGTGMGTEAFF.

This clone was detected once. The CDR3 DNA reads as TGTGCCAGCATTTGGACAGGGGGACGTCGAGAAAGCAATCAGCCCCAGCATTTT. Its translation: CASIWTGGRRESNQPQHF. V gene TRBV6-4 combines with J gene TRBJ1-5, with 10 bases identical to TRBD1. The trim removed 7 bases at V and 1 base at J, leaving 13 bases unmatched. The CDR3 runs to 18 residues. The germline V gene encodes CDR1 MRHNA and CDR2 SNTAGT.

This clone has only one observation. V gene TRBV11-2 combines with J gene TRBJ2-7; 7 positions match TRBD2. The trim removed 5 bases at V and 13 bases at J, leaving 11 bases unmatched. The CDR3 is 12 amino acids. Germline loops: CDR1 SGHAT, CDR2 FQNNGV. CDR3 sequence: CASSPAGDSEYF. CDR3 bases: TGTGCCAGCAGCCCCGCGGGGGACTCCGAATACTTC.

This clone has only a few counts. This rearrangement joins TRBV27 to TRBJ1-5, with a weak D call TRBD1 (5 bases). The germline V gene encodes CDR1 MNHEY and CDR2 SMNVEV (reference sequence). This CDR3 is built from 16 residues. V shed 2 bases and J shed 4 bases, with 15 bases lying between them. Here the CDR3 DNA reads TGTGCCAGCAGTTTAAAGGGGAGGATAGGGAATCAGCCCCAGCATTTT. Its translation: CASSLKGRIGNQPQHF.

This clone was seen a few times. This sequence joins TRBV5-4 and TRBJ1-1, with D uncertain. The germline V gene encodes CDR1 SGHNT and CDR2 YYREEE (reference sequence). The V and J ends lost 0 bases and 2 bases respectively, with 11 bases between them. The CDR3 contains 15 residues. CDR3 protein: CASSLAAASNTEAFF. CDR3 coding DNA: TGTGCCAGCAGCTTGGCGGCGGCTAGTAACACTGAAGCTTTCTTT.

In DNA, the CDR3 is TGTGCCAGCAGAGGGGGCTCCGCTCCCCCGCAGTATTTT. It translates to CASRGGSAPPQYF. The chain combines TRBV7-9 with TRBJ2-3, with 7 bases lining up with TRBD1. V shed 6 bases and J 10 bases; nucleotides not matched to a gene: 10. The V gene's germline CDR1 is SEHNR and CDR2 FQNEAQ (reference sequence). This CDR3 comprises 13 residues.

V and J are TRBV18 and TRBJ1-3; 8 bases line up with TRBD1. Trimming removed 5 bases from V and 0 bases from J; junction bases left unmatched: 0. The CDR3 loop spans 14 amino acids. Germline values: CDR1 KGHSH, CDR2 LQKENI. This CDR3 reads CASSTGGSGNTIYF. The CDR3 DNA sequence: TGTGCCAGCTCAACAGGGGGCTCTGGAAACACCATATATTTT. The full variable domain, completed using reference TRBV18 and TRBJ1-3, is NAGVMQNPRHLVRRRGQEARLRCSPMKGHSHVYWYRQLPEEGLKFMVYLQKENIIDESGMPKERFSAEFPKEGPSILRIQQVVRGDSAAYFCASSTGGSGNTIYFGEGSWLTVV.

This chain links TRBV7-2 with TRBJ2-5, with D possibly TRBD1 on 5 matching bases. Germline values: CDR1 SGHTA, CDR2 FQGNSA. V lost 5 bases, J lost 5 bases, and 18 bases lay in between. This CDR3 has 15 residues. The CDR3 protein is CASSKSGQSRETQYF. CDR3 bases: TGTGCCAGCAGCAAATCAGGACAATCCAGGGAGACCCAGTACTTC.

This clone was seen repeatedly, ten times or more. As DNA, the CDR3 is TGTGCCAGCAGTGAGAGTGTGGACAACACAGATACGCAGTATTTT. It is translated as CASSESVDNTDTQYF. The chain couples TRBV6-1 to TRBJ2-3, with D tentatively TRBD1 (5 bases). The length of the CDR3 is 15 residues. The V gene lost 3 bases and the J gene lost 2 bases, with 12 bases spanning the gap. CDR1 is MNHNS, CDR2 SASEGT, per germline.

This sequence joins TRBV13 and TRBJ2-2; D unclear. The CDR3 contains 16 residues. Germline assignment: CDR1 PRHDT and CDR2 FYEKMQ (reference sequence). V lost 1 base and J 2 bases, leaving 11 bases between the germline ends. CDR3 DNA: TGTGCCAGCAGCTTAGCTCCCGGGTTTAACACCGGGGAGCTGTTTTTT. Its protein is CASSLAPGFNTGELFF.

The chain combines TRBV5-1 with TRBJ1-6, with D unclear. The CDR3 is 13 residues long. CDR1 is SGHRS, CDR2 YFSETQ, per germline. V dropped 8 bases and J dropped 5 bases, with 11 bases sitting between them. CDR3 sequence: CASREGNNSPLHF. As DNA, the CDR3 is TGCGCCAGTCGGGAAGGGAATAATTCACCCCTCCACTTT.

The chain uses TRBV4-1 and TRBJ2-7, with D maybe TRBD2 (6 bases). CDR3 length: 14 residues. The V gene lost 5 bases and the J gene lost 5 bases, with 16 bases spanning the gap. The V gene's germline CDR1 is MGHRA and CDR2 YSYEKL. CDR3 loop: CASSSRTMGNEQYF. CDR3 coding DNA: TGCGCCAGCAGCTCTCGGACTATGGGGAACGAGCAGTACTTC.

This clone has only a few counts. V usage is TRBV5-1 and J usage is TRBJ1-1; 7 nucleotides agree with TRBD1. CDR1 SGHRS and CDR2 YFSETQ come from the germline V gene. Unmatched junction bases numbered 6, after V lost 0 bases and J lost 4 bases. The CDR3 sequence is 15 residues long. The CDR3 region has the DNA TGCGCCAGCAGCTTGGTGATTACAGGGGCCACTGAAGCTTTCTTT. It codes for CASSLVITGATEAFF.

This clone was found a few times. V is TRBV30 and J is TRBJ2-1; D ambiguous. The CDR3 is made up of 11 amino acids. V was trimmed by 2 bases and J by 10 bases, leaving 9 bases between them. Per germline, CDR1 GTSNPN and CDR2 SVGIG (reference sequence). The DNA for the CDR3 is TGTGCCTGGAGTACCAACGGGGAGCAGTTCTTC. It encodes CAWSTNGEQFF.

The chain employs TRBV5-1 and TRBJ1-3, with D possibly being TRBD1 (5 bases). This CDR3 comprises 14 residues. V was pared by 4 bases and J by 2 bases, with 10 bases between. CDR1 and CDR2 from the germline V gene are SGHRS and YFSETQ. CDR3 sequence: CASSEAGAGNTIYF. CDR3 DNA: TGCGCCAGCAGCGAGGCGGGGGCTGGAAACACCATATATTTT.

The J gene is TRBJ1-4, the V gene TRBV2; the D is unclear. V lost 6 bases and J 0 bases, leaving 8 bases between the germline ends. Germline V gene sequence: CDR1 SNHLY, CDR2 FYNNEI. CDR3 size: 14 residues. The CDR3 loop reads CASRHSTTNEKLFF. In DNA, the CDR3 is TGTGCCAGCAGACACAGTACAACTAATGAAAAACTGTTTTTT.

This chain uses TRBV11-2 with TRBJ1-1, with 11 bases aligning to TRBD1. The CDR3 is 15 residues long. V lost 1 base, J lost 4 bases, and 2 bases stayed unmatched. Germline V CDR1 and CDR2: SGHAT, FQNNGV. The CDR3 loop reads CASSLVGTGGTEAFF. CDR3 nucleotides: TGTGCCAGCAGCTTAGTTGGGACAGGGGGCACTGAAGCTTTCTTT. Full variable domain (outside the CDR3, taken from reference TRBV11-2 and TRBJ1-1): EAGVAQSPRYKIIEKRQSVAFWCNPISGHATLYWYQQILGQGPKLLIQFQNNGVVDDSQLPKDRFSAERLKGVDSTLKIQPAKLEDSAVYLCASSLVGTGGTEAFFGQGTRLTVV.

The J gene is TRBJ2-5, the V gene TRBV9; 9 nucleotides align to TRBD1. This CDR3 has 15 residues. With 4 bases clipped from V and 4 bases from J, the junction kept 8 bases outside the gene matches. Germline CDR1 SGDLS, CDR2 YYNGEE. Written as DNA, the CDR3 is TGTGCCAGCAGCAACGACAGGGGGGAAATAGAGACCCAGTACTTC. As protein: CASSNDRGEIETQYF.

The chain is built from TRBV10-1 and TRBJ1-1; 7 nucleotides agree with TRBD1. The CDR3 extends over 14 amino acids. CDR1 is WNHNN, CDR2 SYGVQD, per germline (reference sequence). J gave up 6 bases and V 5 bases, and 9 bases lay outside the gene matches. CDR3 bases: TGCGCCAGCAGTTCAGGGACAGTGGGGGCTGAAGCTTTCTTT. Its translation: CASSSGTVGAEAFF.

V usage is TRBV7-9 and J usage is TRBJ1-6; 7 bases agree with TRBD1. V was clipped by 6 bases and J by 6 bases; unmatched bases: 8. The CDR3 is 15 residues long. Germline V gene data show CDR1 as SEHNR and CDR2 as FQNEAQ (reference sequence). CDR3 sequence: CASSSRGTVNSPLHF. The CDR3 DNA reads as TGTGCCAGCAGTTCAAGGGGGACAGTTAATTCACCCCTCCACTTT.

The chain uses TRBV5-4 and TRBJ2-5; 9 nucleotides align to TRBD1. The CDR3 runs 17 residues. Germline loops: CDR1 SGHNT, CDR2 YYREEE (reference sequence). J was trimmed by 1 base and V by 4 bases; bases with no gene match: 11. The CDR3 loop reads CASSPLTGTGTQETQYF. In DNA, the CDR3 is TGTGCCAGCAGCCCCCTTACCGGGACAGGGACCCAAGAGACCCAGTACTTC.

The chain carries TRBV6-6 and TRBJ2-2; 8 bases match TRBD1. Germline lookup yields CDR1 MNHNY and CDR2 SVGAGI (reference sequence). The CDR3 has 16 amino acids. Losses at the gene ends were 6 bases for V and 1 base for J; bases not matched to a gene: 7. CDR3 in amino acids: CASRKPGQVNTGELFF. The CDR3 nucleotides read TGTGCCAGCAGGAAACCGGGACAGGTGAACACCGGGGAGCTGTTTTTT.

The CDR3 region has the DNA TGTGCCAGCAGCTTGGCTTCGACAGCGATTAACTATGGCTACACCTTC. It encodes CASSLASTAINYGYTF. The chain links TRBV5-4 to TRBJ1-2; D is possibly TRBD1 (5 bases). V was pared by 0 bases and J by 1 base, with 13 bases between. CDR1 is SGHNT and CDR2 is YYREEE in the germline V gene (reference sequence). The CDR3 totals 16 residues.

This clone was detected only once. The chain is built from TRBV27 and TRBJ1-1; weak D call: TRBD1 (5 bases). CDR1 is MNHEY and CDR2 is SMNVEV in the germline V gene (reference sequence). Trimming left V 6 bases short and J 1 base short, with 9 bases between. This CDR3 region has 13 residues. The CDR3 DNA reads TGTGCCAGCAGGGGGCTTGAGAACACTGAAGCTTTCTTT. Its protein product is CASRGLENTEAFF.

The J gene is TRBJ2-1, the V gene TRBV7-9, with 7 nucleotides matching TRBD2. The CDR3 is 16 amino acids. J lost 5 bases, V lost 2 bases, and 9 bases had no gene match. Germline V gives CDR1 SEHNR, CDR2 FQNEAQ (reference sequence). Written as DNA, the CDR3 is TGTGCCAGCAGCTTACGTACTAGCGATGTCCACAATGAGCAGTTCTTC. Translated: CASSLRTSDVHNEQFF.

The table lists this clone with a count of one. The chain links TRBV4-1 to TRBJ2-4; D perhaps matches TRBD2 (6 bases). Germline V gene data show CDR1 as MGHRA and CDR2 as YSYEKL. The V gene lost 1 base and the J gene lost 0 bases, with 16 bases spanning the gap. This CDR3 has 18 amino acids. CDR3 nucleotide sequence: TGCGCCAGCAGCCAAGCGCAGTTGTTGGGACTAGCCAAAAACATTCAGTACTTC. This gives the protein CASSQAQLLGLAKNIQYF.